This T cell receptor (beta chain) was profiled in a study of radiation and T cells in renal cell carcinoma. Time point given: blood 2 weeks post-SBRT. Regarding treatment: 15 Gy SBRT to primary tumor, nephrectomy 4 weeks later. About this clone itself: Its target is not known.

Libraries were prepared by immunoSEQ multiplex PCR; TCRdb keeps only in-frame clonotypes and omits some of them. The sample shows about 130,000 clones, around 89% of them seen only once. Notes on the study in general: Baseline intratumoral clonotype presence is unknown without pretreatment biopsies.

This specimen consisted of blood, obtained from a patient whose treatment included radiotherapy and nephrectomy. This TCR was recovered from a woman in her seventies with renal cell carcinoma.

Written as DNA, the CDR3 is TGTGCAAGTCGTAAGACAGTGGGGAACAACACCGGGGAGCTGTTTTTT. Translated, it gives CASRKTVGNNTGELFF. The chain uses TRBV12-2 and TRBJ2-2; TRBD1 is taken as the D call from the table, unchecked against the DNA. TRBV12-2 is tagged as a pseudogene. The CDR3 totals 16 residues.